Sequencing of this T cell receptor (beta chain) was carried out in a study of T-cell memory formation after mild COVID-19 (dated by TCRdb to the early 2020s). The study in broad terms: TCR sequence clusters from the two donors were largely donor specific. In a couple of donors, T-cell clones that expanded and contracted after mild COVID-19 were tracked by sequencing TCRalpha and TCRbeta repertoires over time. The cohort was made up of two young adult volunteers, one female and one male, who were previously healthy. On the study overall, not on this receptor specifically: Some responding clones were found in pre-infection memory, which suggests that pre-existing cross-reactive memory T cells took part in the SARS-CoV-2 response. Contracting CD4+ clones turned up mainly in the CM and EM memory subsets, whereas EMRA was where CD8+ clones were enriched. Only two mild cases were covered by the study, and larger cohorts that include severe cases with pre-infection samples were considered necessary. Balanced CD4/CD8 phenotypes were observed for clones contracting from day 15 to 85, whereas a bias towards CD4+ was observed for a second wave of clones expanding from day 15 to 37. The second-wave clones that peaked on day 37 were not confirmed to be SARS-CoV-2 specific.

PBMCs were isolated by Ficoll-Paque density gradient centrifugation. According to the germline V gene, CDR1 reads SGHVS and CDR2 reads FNYEAQ. V is trimmed back by 6 bases and J by 5 bases, and the junction contains 8 bases that no gene match accounts for. Measured from the cysteine to the phenylalanine, the CDR3 is 15 residues long. Solely the CDR3 DNA is kept, with 45 bases framed from the first base. This clonotype has only a few counts. Which antigen it targets is not known. Base-call qualities are not available, and no considerably larger clone is one nucleotide away. Sequenced on an Illumina NovaSeq 6000. Using 5'RACE with constant-segment primers, TCRalpha and TCRbeta cDNA libraries were constructed, with sample barcodes and unique molecular identifiers added in the process. RNA was extracted from every sample with Trizol reagent. The libraries were amplified in two PCR steps, and the second step added a second sample barcode and Illumina TruSeq adapters. Sequencing of the libraries was done on an Illumina NovaSeq, producing 2 x 150 bp paired-end reads. On the authors' methods: Demultiplexing of reads and collapsing into UMI-guided consensus sequences were performed with migec v1.2.7. Using mixcr v2.1.11, UMI consensuses were aligned to TRA and TRB V and J templates and then assembled into clonotypes. Expanded or contracted clonotypes were those called significant by both edgeR and NoisET, with noise models trained on biological replicates. edgeR calls used a false discovery rate-adjusted p below 0.01 and a log2 fold-change threshold of 1. As an exploratory analysis of dynamics, max-normalized trajectories of the 1000 most abundant clonotypes were examined with PCA combined with hierarchical clustering. Separately sequenced CD4+ and CD8+ repertoires were used to assign the CD4 or CD8 phenotype of responding clones. Starting from the raw public reads, TCRdb applied fastp trimming at Q25, assembled clones with MiXCR and retained in-frame beta chains. Every CDR3 protein is listed once, alongside the most common genes and DNA of its rows. V and J calls and clone size were set by TCRdb, not the authors. Counted in this sample were 560,000 or so distinct CDR3 sequences; approximately 15% of them appeared once. The ten largest clones represent about 8.1% of the sample.

The V and J segments used are TRBV7-6 and TRBJ2-1; TRBD2 fits 9 bases in the junction. The sample was PBMCs or a T cell subset sorted from them (not recorded which). This sequence originates from an adult woman who had mild COVID-19 (a few samples of this study predate the infection). The sample titles of this study are shuffled in the database, so cell type and time point are left out; the donor was told from shared clones. Read as DNA, the sequence is TGTGCCAGCAGACAGGTAGCGGGGGCTGACAATGAGCAGTTCTTC. This gives the protein CASRQVAGADNEQFF.